In this sample, the clone carrying this TCR beta chain turned up a few times. The V gene lost 3 bases and the J gene lost 4 bases, with 9 bases spanning the gap. The CDR3 covers 13 residues. This record comes from a study of T cell repertoires in cytomegalovirus infection. Via MiXCR, TCRdb re-called the reads, giving one row per CDR3 protein. The sample has 150,000 or so distinct CDR3 sequences, 23% seen once. The source is a human donor in good health (CMV status not recorded). Some clones in this sample may be carry-over from other donors' samples. The rearrangement joins TRBV12-3 or TRBV12-4 to TRBJ1-2; D call uncertain. The sequenced sample was PBMCs. In DNA, the CDR3 is TGTGCCAGCAGTTTCGAGGGCACCTATGGCTACACCTTC. Amino acids: CASSFEGTYGYTF.